The TCR beta chain described here comes from a study of blood T cell repertoires in COVID-19 (dated by TCRdb to the early 2020s). For the wider study: Collaborator samples came from the United States, Italy and Spain and covered acute and convalescent phases of COVID-19. The material from the prospective study consisted of cDNA or gDNA derived from T cells, B-cell-depleted T cells, or PBMCs. Subjects who had been exposed to COVID-19, were actively infected with it, or had recovered from it provided the deeply sampled blood TCRbeta repertoires that made up the dataset. A freely available public database, intended as a resource for researchers studying the immune response to SARS-CoV-2, is where the repertoires were released. The samples were drawn from the first 160 participants of the ongoing ImmuneRACE study and from under 1,500 subjects provided by 6 global collaborators. A de-identified subject ID, COVID-19 status, age in years and sex were almost always included in the sample metadata. Where available, HLA class I and class II types were taken from metadata supplied by the sample provider and were not determined by assay-based typing. The study at large found these results: How much clinical and demographic metadata was included differed by source and by participant, and the metadata was provided uncurated.

Samples from volunteer blood donors who had recovered from COVID-19 were contributed by a second Seattle source. Each collaborating institution followed its own protocols to collect whole blood in K2EDTA tubes. For TCRbeta analysis, collaborators shipped samples as frozen whole blood, isolated PBMCs, or DNA extracted from either of those sample types. TCRbeta CDR3 regions were amplified from genomic DNA using the immunoSEQ Assay, a bias-controlled multiplex PCR. The paper's data handling went like this. The number of nucleated cells in each sample was estimated from the amplification of reference gene primers within the assay. Sequence reads were collapsed and filtered to measure the absolute abundance of every unique TCRbeta CDR3 rearrangement. Productive Simpson clonality was computed per sample as the square root of Simpson's diversity index over productive rearrangements. The source is immuneACCESS, and TCRdb retained only in-frame sequences with V and J called. Part of the clones is not carried over; for the studies checked, unresolved V genes explain less than half of this, and the remainder is unexplained. D and trimming were read from the DNA, whereas the V and J calls and clone size are those reported in that table. The sample table contains over 200,000 clones; only one count was recorded for 88% of them. Roughly 4% of the sample is in the top ten clones.

Worth noting for this clone: It lacks a known antigen. Base qualities were left out, and no much larger clone turns up one base away.

The germline V gene (reference sequence) provides CDR1 SEHNR and CDR2 FQNEAQ. Relative to germline, V is 5 bases shorter and J is 2 bases shorter, with 18 bases between their ends. The CDR3 holds 16 amino acids from the cysteine to the phenylalanine. Only CDR3 DNA remains: 48 bases, in frame from the first base. Recombination joined TRBV7-9 with TRBJ1-1; matching of 5 bases hints at TRBD1 as the D gene. The clonotype comes from a man aged 60 to 75 who had recovered from COVID-19. The specimen was peripheral blood. The CDR3 reads CASSGVGGGGNTEAFF. The DNA sequence is TGTGCCAGCAGCGGCGTCGGCGGGGGAGGTAACACTGAAGCTTTCTTT.